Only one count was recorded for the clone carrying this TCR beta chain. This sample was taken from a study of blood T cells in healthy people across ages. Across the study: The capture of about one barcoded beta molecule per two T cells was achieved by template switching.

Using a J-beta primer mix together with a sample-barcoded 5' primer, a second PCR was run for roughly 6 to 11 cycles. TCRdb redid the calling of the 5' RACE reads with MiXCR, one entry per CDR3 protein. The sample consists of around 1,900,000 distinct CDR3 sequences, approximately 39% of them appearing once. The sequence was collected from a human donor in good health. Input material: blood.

The chain's CDR3 is CASCWTLGETQYF. In DNA, the CDR3 is TGTGCCAGCTGCTGGACCCTGGGGGAGACCCAGTACTTC. V usage is TRBV12-3 or TRBV12-4 and J usage is TRBJ2-5; no definite D call. V lost 8 bases and J lost 5, with 15 bases in between. This CDR3 spans 13 amino acids.